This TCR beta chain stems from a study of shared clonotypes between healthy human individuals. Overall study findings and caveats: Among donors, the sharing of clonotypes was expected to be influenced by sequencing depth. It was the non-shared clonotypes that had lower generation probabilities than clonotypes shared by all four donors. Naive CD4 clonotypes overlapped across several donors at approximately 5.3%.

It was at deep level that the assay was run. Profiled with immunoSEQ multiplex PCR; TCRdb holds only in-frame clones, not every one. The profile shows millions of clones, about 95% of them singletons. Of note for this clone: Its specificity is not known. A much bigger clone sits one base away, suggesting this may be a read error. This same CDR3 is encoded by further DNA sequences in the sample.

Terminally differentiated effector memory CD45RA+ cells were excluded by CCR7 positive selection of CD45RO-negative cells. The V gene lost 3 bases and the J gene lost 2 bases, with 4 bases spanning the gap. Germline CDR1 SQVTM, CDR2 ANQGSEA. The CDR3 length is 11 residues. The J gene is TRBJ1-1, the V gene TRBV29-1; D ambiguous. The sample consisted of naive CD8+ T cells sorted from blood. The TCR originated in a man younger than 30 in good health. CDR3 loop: CSVEGNTEAFF. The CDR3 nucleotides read TGCAGCGTTGAGGGAAACACTGAAGCTTTCTTT.